Included here is one TCR beta chain sequence, with context. The antigen remains undetermined. These data come from a study of cytotoxic CD8 clonotypes in ibrutinib-treated CLL. General study findings and limits: With treatment, public clonotypes, which were uncommon, either contracted or remained stable. Higher circulating CD8+ T-cell counts strongly accompanied higher baseline clonality, above age-matched healthy donors. Progressing patients had sampling times that differed from those of sustained-remission patients.

V lost 4 bases, J lost 0 bases, and 10 bases lay in between. CDR1 and CDR2 (germline): MGHRA, YSYEKL. The CDR3 covers 15 residues. Depths of 1 in 200,000 to 1 in 1 million T cells were the sequencing target. Only in-frame clones appear in the TCRdb table, and some are missing; sequencing was by immunoSEQ multiplex PCR. The table has approximately 92,000 clones, approximately 80% seen once. The chain is built from TRBV4-1 and TRBJ1-5; TRBD1 might be the D (5 bases). The sample in question was PBMCs, obtained after 24 months of ibrutinib treatment. The receptor was isolated from a human donor with chronic lymphocytic leukemia. CDR3 sequence: CASSREGNSNQPQHF. The CDR3 DNA reads as TGCGCCAGCAGCCGGGAGGGGAATAGCAATCAGCCCCAGCATTTT.